These 14 T cell receptor beta chains originate from one sample sequenced in a study of blood T cell repertoires in COVID-19. The table came from immunoSEQ multiplex PCR; TCRdb's copy has only in-frame clones and leaves some out. The sample holds about 200,000 clones, about 88% seen once. What was sequenced was peripheral blood. The receptors shown here come from a woman aged 45-59 years with COVID-19, enrolled during active disease.

V and J are TRBV5-1 and TRBJ1-1, with a possible D match to TRBD1 (5 bases). V was pared by 2 bases and J by 0 bases, with 8 bases between. Germline assignment: CDR1 SGHRS and CDR2 YFSETQ. The CDR3 totals 14 residues. Written as DNA, the CDR3 is TGCGCCAGCAGCTTTGCAGGGCTGAACACTGAAGCTTTCTTT. Its translation is CASSFAGLNTEAFF.

The genes are TRBV6-6 and TRBJ1-1; 7 bases are a match to TRBD1. V shed 4 bases, J shed 3 bases, and the junction held 5 bases outside the gene matches. The CDR3 has 14 amino acids. Per the germline V gene, CDR1 is MNHNY and CDR2 is SVGAGI (reference sequence). The DNA of the CDR3 is TGTGCCAGCAGTTCACAGGGGATGGACACTGAAGCTTTCTTT. It yields the protein CASSSQGMDTEAFF.

The chain has TRBV2 and TRBJ1-2, with 8 nucleotides matching TRBD1. Germline CDR1 reads SNHLY; CDR2 reads FYNNEI. Trimming cost V 3 bases and J 2 bases; bases outside gene matches: 8. The CDR3 covers 16 residues. CDR3 sequence reads: CASSDDRGKKNYGYTF. The CDR3 nucleotides are TGTGCCAGCAGTGATGACAGGGGAAAAAAGAACTATGGCTACACCTTC.

This clone has ten or more counts. The chain uses TRBV5-1 and TRBJ2-3; the D gene is possibly TRBD2 (5 bases). The length of the CDR3 is 15 residues. Between the trimmed V and J ends, which lost 2 bases and 9 bases, there was a span of 19 bases. CDR1 is SGHRS and CDR2 is YFSETQ in the germline V gene. CDR3 in DNA: TGCGCCAGCAGCTTAGCTTCCTCTCCGGAGGAGACGCAGTATTTT. This gives the protein CASSLASSPEETQYF.

The chain carries TRBV5-5 and TRBJ2-1; TRBD2 might be the D (5 bases). This CDR3 has 15 amino acids. The ends were cut back, 6 bases at V and 4 bases at J, with 17 bases in the middle. The germline gives CDR1 SGHKS, CDR2 YYEKEE (reference sequence). The CDR3 region is CASTPVAGGYNEQFF. Written as DNA, the CDR3 is TGTGCCAGCACCCCAGTGGCAGGCGGGTACAATGAGCAGTTCTTC.

The chain has TRBV3-1 (or the pseudogene TRBV3-2) and TRBJ1-1; possibly TRBD1 for D (6 bases). Trimming removed 5 bases from V and 5 bases from J, with 6 bases in between. Germline V gene data show CDR1 as LGHDT and CDR2 as YNNKEL (reference sequence). CDR3 length equals 11 residues. Here the CDR3 reads CASSRGTEAFF. CDR3 bases: TGTGCCAGCAGCAGGGGGACTGAAGCTTTCTTT.

The chain combines TRBV7-2 with TRBJ2-7; 13 nucleotides align to TRBD2. CDR3 size: 15 residues. Germline V gene lookup returns CDR1 SGHTA and CDR2 FQGNSA. With 6 bases clipped from V and 3 bases from J, the junction kept 5 bases outside the gene matches. CDR3 sequence (DNA): TGTGCCAGCAGACAGGGACTAGCGGGGCACTACGAGCAGTACGTC. This translates into CASRQGLAGHYEQYV.

The chain links TRBV28 to TRBJ2-1; D possibly corresponds to TRBD1 (5 bases). Trimming left V 8 bases short and J 0 bases short, with 11 bases between. The CDR3 length is 14 residues. Germline assignment: CDR1 MDHEN and CDR2 SYDVKM. This chain's CDR3 is CASWAQASYNEQFF. Here the CDR3 DNA reads TGTGCCAGCTGGGCACAGGCCTCCTACAATGAGCAGTTCTTC.

This rearrangement joins TRBV18 to TRBJ2-3; D is uncertain. Germline V gene sequence: CDR1 KGHSH, CDR2 LQKENI. This CDR3 region has 12 residues. V was trimmed by 5 bases and J by 5 bases, leaving 8 bases between them. CDR3 sequence: CASSSNLDTQYF. CDR3 bases: TGTGCCAGCTCATCTAACTTAGATACGCAGTATTTT.

Of note for this clone: The sample contains more than one DNA sequence encoding this CDR3. The chain combines TRBV27 with TRBJ2-2; tentatively, D is TRBD2 (7 bases). The V end lost 2 bases, the J end lost 4 bases, and 14 bases lay between the germline ends. From germline, CDR1 is MNHEY and CDR2 SMNVEV (reference sequence). The CDR3 spans 16 residues. The CDR3 region has the DNA TGTGCCAGCAGTTTACTGGGGGGGGGCCTCACCGGGGAGCTGTTTTTT. The encoded protein is CASSLLGGGLTGELFF.

This chain uses TRBV7-3 with TRBJ2-3; 8 nucleotides align to TRBD2. The CDR3 has 15 residues. Germline values: CDR1 SGHTA, CDR2 FQGTGA. V shed 6 bases and J 1 base; nucleotides not matched to a gene: 6. DNA of the CDR3: TGTGCCAGCAGTTTAGCGGGGTCCGGCACAGATACGCAGTATTTT. It translates to CASSLAGSGTDTQYF.

The gene calls are TRBV5-1 and TRBJ2-5; tentative D call: TRBD2 (6 bases). Trimming pared 4 bases from V and 5 bases from J, leaving 21 bases between. CDR1 and CDR2 from the germline V gene are SGHRS and YFSETQ. The CDR3 consists of 16 residues. This CDR3 is CASSPLGRGPRETQYF. In nucleotides, the CDR3 is TGCGCCAGCAGCCCTCTGGGGCGGGGTCCTAGGGAGACCCAGTACTTC.

CDR3 nucleotide sequence: TGTGCCACCAGTGACGCGACAGCGAACACTGAAGCTTTCTTT. This sequence encodes CATSDATANTEAFF. V is TRBV24-1 and J is TRBJ1-1, with TRBD1 as a possible D gene (5 bases). Germline values: CDR1 KGHDR, CDR2 SFDVKD. The CDR3 has 14 residues. The V end was cut by 4 bases, the J end by 1 base, with 9 bases between.

This chain joins TRBV19 and TRBJ2-2, with 15 bases aligning to TRBD2. Germline V lookup: CDR1 LNHDA, CDR2 SQIVND (reference sequence). With V trimmed by 8 bases and J by 6 bases, 1 base remained unmatched. The CDR3 loop spans 14 amino acids. The DNA for the CDR3 is TGTGCCAGTGGACTAGCGGGGGGGGCCGGGGAGCTGTTTTTT. Protein product: CASGLAGGAGELFF.